This T cell receptor (beta chain) was recorded in a study of blood T cell repertoires in COVID-19. Original processing methods: Cell counts per sample came from amplifying reference gene primers. Data came from immunoSEQ multiplex PCR; TCRdb stores just in-frame clones and leaves some out. The V and J calls and clone size were taken over from that table, and D and trimming were inferred from the DNA. Among about 270,000 clones, about 80% were seen once, and the ten largest hold approximately 9%. Trimming cost V 2 bases and J 3 bases; bases outside gene matches: 0. CDR1 and CDR2 (germline): MRHNA, SNTAGT. The length of the CDR3 is 13 residues.

The receptor was derived from a woman aged 45 to 65 who had recovered from COVID-19. The material sequenced was peripheral blood. The chain employs TRBV6-4 and TRBJ1-1; 7 bases fit TRBD1. The CDR3 sequence: CASSDGTDTEAFF. CDR3 in DNA: TGTGCCAGCAGTGACGGGACAGACACTGAAGCTTTCTTT.